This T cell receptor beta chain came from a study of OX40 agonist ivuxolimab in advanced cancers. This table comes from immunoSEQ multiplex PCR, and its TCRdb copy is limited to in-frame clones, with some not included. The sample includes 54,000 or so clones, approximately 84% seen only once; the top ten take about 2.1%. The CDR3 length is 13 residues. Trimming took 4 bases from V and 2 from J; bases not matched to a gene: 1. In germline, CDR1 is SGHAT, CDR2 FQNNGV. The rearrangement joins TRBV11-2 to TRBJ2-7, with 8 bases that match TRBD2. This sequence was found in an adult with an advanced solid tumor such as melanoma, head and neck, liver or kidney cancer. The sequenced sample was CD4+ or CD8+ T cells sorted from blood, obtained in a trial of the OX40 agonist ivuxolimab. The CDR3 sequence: CASSSGGPYEQYF. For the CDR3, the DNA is TGTGCCAGCAGCTCGGGGGGGCCCTACGAGCAGTACTTC.